One and the same sample provided the 30 T cell receptor beta chains below, sequenced in a study of technical replicates of blood from a few donors. Data came from immunoSEQ multiplex PCR; TCRdb stores just in-frame clones and leaves some out. The sample lists about 79,000 clones, 90% to 95% occurring once. Source material: T cells isolated from PBMCs. These receptors were obtained from a human donor in good health.

The rearrangement uses TRBV19 and TRBJ1-2, with 10 nucleotides matching TRBD1. The germline V gene has CDR1 LNHDA and CDR2 SQIVND (reference sequence). This CDR3 is 15 amino acids long. Trimming removed 5 bases from V and 1 base from J; junction bases left unmatched: 4. DNA of the CDR3: TGTGCCAGTAGTCCGGACAGGGGGATTAACTATGGCTACACCTTC. It is translated as CASSPDRGINYGYTF. Supplemented by reference TRBV19 and TRBJ1-2, the full variable domain reads DGGITQSPKYLFRKEGQNVTLSCEQNLNHDAMYWYRQDPGQGLRLIYYSQIVNDFQKGDIAEGYSVSREKKESFPLTVTSAQKNPTAFYLCASSPDRGINYGYTFGSGTRLTVV.

The chain combines TRBV6-5 with TRBJ1-1; TRBD1 might be the D (6 bases). Trimming took off 6 bases at V and 2 bases at J, with 16 bases between the two ends. The germline CDR1 and CDR2 sequences are MNHEY and SVGAGI. This CDR3 has 15 amino acids. Here the CDR3 reads CASRGPAGENTEAFF. CDR3 nucleotides: TGTGCCAGCAGGGGACCAGCAGGGGAAAACACTGAAGCTTTCTTT.

CDR3 amino acids: CASSQEVHSRNEQFF. In nucleotides, the CDR3 is TGCGCCAGCAGCCAAGAGGTCCACAGTAGAAATGAGCAGTTCTTC. V and J are TRBV4-1 and TRBJ2-1; no reliable D call. CDR1 and CDR2 (germline): MGHRA, YSYEKL. The CDR3 is 15 residues long. V was pared by 0 bases and J by 7 bases, with 13 bases between.

The chain has TRBV10-3 and TRBJ2-3, with 9 bases lining up with TRBD2. This CDR3 has 15 residues. The J segment lost 6 bases and the V segment lost 8 bases, leaving 12 bases of the junction unmatched. Germline CDR1 and CDR2: ENHRY and SYGVKD. The CDR3 here is CAISAGGPIGDTQYF. Written as DNA, the CDR3 is TGTGCCATCTCGGCGGGGGGGCCAATCGGGGATACGCAGTATTTT.

This sequence joins TRBV18 and TRBJ1-2; TRBD1 matches 7 bases. The CDR3 sequence is 13 residues long. CDR1 KGHSH and CDR2 LQKENI come from the germline V gene. The ends lost 0 bases at V and 7 bases at J; junction bases unmatched: 2. The CDR3 DNA reads as TGTGCCAGCTCACCACCGACAGGGACTGGCTACACCTTC. This encodes CASSPPTGTGYTF.

The rearrangement uses TRBV30 and TRBJ1-3; D remains unclear. From germline, CDR1 is GTSNPN and CDR2 SVGIG (reference sequence). CDR3 length: 17 residues. The ends were cut back, 2 bases at V and 6 bases at J, with 23 bases in the middle. CDR3 bases: TGTGCCTGGAGTCCTCCGAGGTACCACACTCTGGAAAACACCATATATTTT. Translated: CAWSPPRYHTLENTIYF.

The CDR3 reads CASSFSPEFQFF. In DNA form, the CDR3 reads TGTGCCAGCAGTTTTTCCCCGGAGTTTCAGTTCTTC. This sequence joins TRBV28 and TRBJ2-1; D is unresolved. CDR1 is MDHEN, CDR2 SYDVKM, per germline. V was cut by 3 bases and J by 13 bases, with 13 bases left in between. The CDR3 is made up of 12 amino acids.

V is TRBV30 and J is TRBJ2-2, with TRBD1 as a possible D gene (5 bases). The CDR3 runs 14 residues. Germline V CDR1 and CDR2: GTSNPN, SVGIG (reference sequence). With 4 bases removed from V and 5 bases from J, the gap between germline ends came to 14 bases. In DNA, the CDR3 is TGTGCCTGGAACTTCCCGCAGGGAACCGGGGAGCTGTTTTTT. Translation: CAWNFPQGTGELFF.

The CDR3 here is CASRDSGRPGDTQYF. The DNA for the CDR3 is TGTGCCAGTAGGGATAGCGGGAGGCCGGGAGATACGCAGTATTTT. V and J are TRBV19 and TRBJ2-3; 10 bases align to TRBD2. Germline assignment: CDR1 LNHDA and CDR2 SQIVND (reference sequence). The CDR3 totals 15 residues. V was clipped by 6 bases and J by 5 bases; unmatched bases: 8.

The chain is built from TRBV7-9 and TRBJ2-1; 8 bases are a match to TRBD1. This CDR3 has 15 amino acids. The J segment lost 5 bases and the V segment lost 5 bases, leaving 8 bases of the junction unmatched. CDR1 and CDR2 from the germline V gene are SEHNR and FQNEAQ (reference sequence). The CDR3 DNA follows: TGTGCCAGCAGCCTCCGACAGGGGCTCAACAATGAGCAGTTCTTC. Its translation: CASSLRQGLNNEQFF.

Concerning this clone itself: Other DNA sequences of this sample code for an identical CDR3. The gene calls are TRBV9 and TRBJ2-1, with D possibly being TRBD1 (6 bases). Germline lookup yields CDR1 SGDLS and CDR2 YYNGEE. V lost 0 bases, J lost 6 bases, and 13 bases lay in between. The length of the CDR3 is 15 residues. CDR3 in DNA: TGTGCCAGCAGCGTAGGTCAGGGGAGAGGCAATGAGCAGTTCTTC. Its translation: CASSVGQGRGNEQFF.

The rearrangement uses TRBV7-8 and TRBJ2-1, with D possibly TRBD1 on 7 matching bases. CDR3 size: 17 residues. CDR1 SGHVS and CDR2 FQNEAQ come from the germline V gene. V lost 4 bases to trimming and J lost 4 bases, with 20 bases between them. The CDR3 DNA follows: TGTGCCAGCAGCTGGGCGGAGGGGGGACAGCCTTACAATGAGCAGTTCTTC. Translated: CASSWAEGGQPYNEQFF.

V is TRBV5-1 and J is TRBJ2-7, with TRBD1 matching 7 bases. The V gene end was trimmed by 3 bases and the J gene end by 6 bases; junction bases not matched to a gene: 12. Germline lookup yields CDR1 SGHRS and CDR2 YFSETQ. There are 15 residues in the CDR3. CDR3: CASSSQTGEGFEQYF. CDR3 sequence (DNA): TGCGCCAGCAGCTCCCAAACAGGGGAAGGGTTCGAGCAGTACTTC. Full variable domain (outside the CDR3, taken from reference TRBV5-1 and TRBJ2-7): KAGVTQTPRYLIKTRGQQVTLSCSPISGHRSVSWYQQTPGQGLQFLFEYFSETQRNKGNFPGRFSGRQFSNSRSEMNVSTLELGDSALYLCASSSQTGEGFEQYFGPGTRLTVT.

The chain carries TRBV7-9 and TRBJ1-1; D is unresolved. This CDR3 comprises 11 residues. Trimming took 5 bases from V and 4 from J, leaving 5 bases between them. CDR1 and CDR2 from the germline V gene are SEHNR and FQNEAQ (reference sequence). CDR3 region: CASSVSTEAFF. The CDR3 nucleotides read TGTGCCAGCAGCGTCAGCACTGAAGCTTTCTTT.

The rearrangement uses TRBV27 and TRBJ1-2; D gene ambiguous. Germline V gives CDR1 MNHEY, CDR2 SMNVEV (reference sequence). V was clipped by 2 bases and J by 1 base, with 11 bases between them. The CDR3 has 15 amino acids. The CDR3 nucleotides are TGTGCCAGCAGTTTACGAGGGTTGGGTAACTATGGCTACACCTTC. It translates to CASSLRGLGNYGYTF.

In this sample, this clone turned up once. This chain uses TRBV6-1 with TRBJ1-4, with 10 bases matching TRBD1. Trimming took 6 bases from V and 8 from J; bases not matched to a gene: 9. In germline, CDR1 is MNHNS, CDR2 SASEGT. CDR3 length: 15 residues. The CDR3 reads CASRLMTGGREKLFF. The CDR3 DNA follows: TGTGCCAGCAGGTTAATGACAGGGGGCAGAGAAAAACTGTTTTTT.

The chain links TRBV9 to TRBJ1-3; TRBD1 is a possible D gene (5 bases). Looked up from germline, CDR1 is SGDLS and CDR2 is YYNGEE. The CDR3 is 16 amino acids. The ends were cut back, 0 bases at V and 6 bases at J, with 16 bases in the middle. CDR3 in amino acids: CASSVADLGLKNTIYF. The CDR3 bases are TGTGCCAGCAGCGTAGCGGATCTGGGACTTAAAAACACCATATATTTT.

V usage is TRBV11-2 and J usage is TRBJ2-2, with a tentative D call TRBD2 (5 bases). Per germline, CDR1 SGHAT and CDR2 FQNNGV. Trimming removed 2 bases from V and 1 base from J, with 17 bases in between. The CDR3 is made up of 18 amino acids. CDR3 sequence: CASSLILARTLNTGELFF. The DNA for the CDR3 is TGTGCCAGCAGCTTAATTCTAGCCAGAACCTTGAACACCGGGGAGCTGTTTTTT.

This chain uses TRBV7-8 with TRBJ2-1; TRBD2 agrees at 10 bases. Germline V gene sequence: CDR1 SGHVS, CDR2 FQNEAQ. Losses at the gene ends were 5 bases for V and 3 bases for J; bases not matched to a gene: 13. The CDR3 is made up of 18 amino acids. CDR3 coding DNA: TGTGCCAGCAGCCTGTGGTCCGGGACTAGCGCAGTCTACAATGAGCAGTTCTTC. Translating gives CASSLWSGTSAVYNEQFF.

V is TRBV20-1 and J is TRBJ2-3, with TRBD2 matching over 7 bases. In germline, CDR1 is DFQATT, CDR2 SNEGSKA (reference sequence). With V trimmed by 6 bases and J by 10 bases, 7 bases remained unmatched. CDR3 length: 11 residues. CDR3 residues: CSALTSLSQYF. Written as DNA, the CDR3 is TGCAGTGCACTGACTAGCCTTTCGCAGTATTTT.

This chain connects TRBV9 to TRBJ2-2; a weak D match, TRBD1 (6 bases). CDR3 length: 19 residues. V was pared by 0 bases and J by 6 bases, with 24 bases between. CDR1 is SGDLS and CDR2 is YYNGEE in the germline V gene. CDR3 bases: TGTGCCAGCAGCGTAGAGGTTTTGGGGCAACGGGGACACGCCGGGGAGCTGTTTTTT. Its translation: CASSVEVLGQRGHAGELFF.

V usage is TRBV6-5 and J usage is TRBJ2-1; TRBD1 is a possible D gene (5 bases). Germline CDR1 is MNHEY and CDR2 is SVGAGI. V was shortened by 7 bases and J by 1 base, with 14 bases between the two germline ends. The CDR3 loop spans 15 amino acids. CDR3 in DNA: TGTGCCAGCACCAGTGGGGCGGCTTCCTACAATGAGCAGTTCTTC. It is translated as CASTSGAASYNEQFF.

The chain links TRBV19 to TRBJ1-1; D gene unclear. V shed 1 base and J shed 5 bases, with 11 bases lying between them. Germline CDR1 and CDR2: LNHDA and SQIVND (reference sequence). The CDR3 has 14 amino acids. CDR3 residues: CASSIVLGSTEAFF. CDR3 sequence (DNA): TGTGCCAGTAGTATAGTCCTAGGGAGTACTGAAGCTTTCTTT.

The gene calls are TRBV27 and TRBJ2-5; 9 bases fit TRBD1. In germline, CDR1 is MNHEY, CDR2 SMNVEV (reference sequence). The CDR3 contains 15 residues. The ends lost 6 bases at V and 5 bases at J; junction bases unmatched: 10. The CDR3, as DNA: TGTGCCAGCAGCCTAAGAGGGGACAGGGCCGAGACCCAGTACTTC. Encoded protein: CASSLRGDRAETQYF.

The V and J genes are TRBV11-1 and TRBJ2-2; D might be TRBD1 (5 bases). The germline V and J ends were trimmed by 0 bases and 6 bases, with 11 bases remaining between them. Germline CDR1 and CDR2: SGHAT and FQDESV (reference sequence). This CDR3 is 15 amino acids long. The CDR3: CASSLAAGWAGELFF. In DNA, the CDR3 is TGTGCCAGCAGCTTAGCGGCAGGGTGGGCCGGGGAGCTGTTTTTT.

V gene TRBV15 combines with J gene TRBJ1-3, with 9 bases identical to TRBD1. Germline loops: CDR1 LNHNV, CDR2 YYDKDF (reference sequence). There are 13 residues in the CDR3. V shed 5 bases, J shed 9 bases, and the junction held 5 bases outside the gene matches. As DNA, the CDR3 is TGTGCCACCAGCCGGGGACAGGGCGGCACCATATATTTT. It codes for CATSRGQGGTIYF.

The V gene is TRBV15, the J gene TRBJ1-2; TRBD1 agrees at 7 bases. The CDR3 consists of 15 residues. Germline V gene data show CDR1 as LNHNV and CDR2 as YYDKDF (reference sequence). V was clipped by 3 bases and J by 6 bases; unmatched bases: 10. The CDR3 sequence is CATSRETTGSNGYTF. DNA for the CDR3: TGTGCCACCAGCAGGGAGACGACAGGGTCCAATGGCTACACCTTC. The complete variable domain, with remaining parts taken from reference TRBV15 and TRBJ1-2, reads DAMVIQNPRYQVTQFGKPVTLSCSQTLNHNVMYWYQQKSSQAPKLLFHYYDKDFNNEADTPDNFQSRRPNTSFCFLDIRSPGLGDTAMYLCATSRETTGSNGYTFGSGTRLTVV.

J is TRBJ2-7 and V is TRBV7-3, with 7 bases that match TRBD2. The CDR3 runs 15 residues. CDR1 and CDR2 from the germline V gene are SGHTA and FQGTGA. V shed 2 bases, J shed 3 bases, and the junction held 7 bases outside the gene matches. The chain's CDR3 is CASSLRGGGYYEQYF. The CDR3 bases are TGTGCCAGCAGCTTACGGGGCGGGGGTTACTACGAGCAGTACTTC.

On this clone itself: No DNA is shown, since the ends of the CDR3 on it are uncertain; the CDR3 is the one TCRdb lists. V gene TRBV28 combines with J gene TRBJ2-2; TRBD2 was called by the table and not checked on the DNA. The CDR3 length is 17 residues, termini included. Germline V gives CDR1 MDHEN, CDR2 SYDVKM. The CDR3 here is CASSSSLGLPNTGELFF.

The chain has TRBV5-1 and TRBJ2-7; 12 nucleotides line up with TRBD1. J was trimmed by 6 bases and V by 1 base; bases with no gene match: 8. Germline CDR1 is SGHRS and CDR2 is YFSETQ. The CDR3 runs 16 residues. The CDR3 region is CASSLRMGQGAVEQYF. CDR3 DNA: TGCGCCAGCAGCTTGCGAATGGGACAGGGGGCGGTCGAGCAGTACTTC.